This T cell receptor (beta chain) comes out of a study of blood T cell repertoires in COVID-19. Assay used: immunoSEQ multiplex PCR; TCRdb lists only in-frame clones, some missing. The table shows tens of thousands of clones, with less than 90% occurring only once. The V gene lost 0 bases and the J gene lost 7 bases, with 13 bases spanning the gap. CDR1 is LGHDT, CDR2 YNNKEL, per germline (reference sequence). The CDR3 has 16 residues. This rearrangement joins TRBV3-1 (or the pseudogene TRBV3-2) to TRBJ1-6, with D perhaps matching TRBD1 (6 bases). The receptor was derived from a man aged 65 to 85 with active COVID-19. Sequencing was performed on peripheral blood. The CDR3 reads CASSQDYGQGNSPLHF. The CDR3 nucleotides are TGTGCCAGCAGCCAAGATTACGGTCAGGGGAATTCACCCCTCCACTTT.